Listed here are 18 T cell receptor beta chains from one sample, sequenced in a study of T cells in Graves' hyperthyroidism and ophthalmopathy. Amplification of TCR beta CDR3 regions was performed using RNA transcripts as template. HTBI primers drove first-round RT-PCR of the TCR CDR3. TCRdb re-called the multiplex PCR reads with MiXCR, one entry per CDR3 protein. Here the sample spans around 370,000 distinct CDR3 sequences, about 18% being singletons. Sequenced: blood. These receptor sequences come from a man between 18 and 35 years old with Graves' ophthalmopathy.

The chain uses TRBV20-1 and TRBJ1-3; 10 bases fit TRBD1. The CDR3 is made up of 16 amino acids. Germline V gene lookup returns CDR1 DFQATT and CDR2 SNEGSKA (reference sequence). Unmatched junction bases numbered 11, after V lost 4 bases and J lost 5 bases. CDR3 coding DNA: TGCAGTGCTACAAACGACAGGGGGCGTGGTCGAAACACCATATATTTT. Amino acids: CSATNDRGRGRNTIYF.

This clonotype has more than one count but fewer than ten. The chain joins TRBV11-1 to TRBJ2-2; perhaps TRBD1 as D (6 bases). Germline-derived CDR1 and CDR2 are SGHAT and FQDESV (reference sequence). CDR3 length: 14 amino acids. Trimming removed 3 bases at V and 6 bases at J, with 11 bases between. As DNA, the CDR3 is TGTGCCAGCAGCTTCTACAGGGTGGCCGGGGAGCTGTTTTTT. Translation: CASSFYRVAGELFF.

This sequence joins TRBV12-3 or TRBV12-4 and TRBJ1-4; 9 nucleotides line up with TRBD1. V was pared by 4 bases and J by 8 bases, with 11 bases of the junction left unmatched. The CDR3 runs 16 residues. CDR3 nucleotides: TGTGCCAGCAGTTCAAGTACAGGGGGCAGGGGGGAAAAACTGTTTTTT. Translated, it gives CASSSSTGGRGEKLFF.

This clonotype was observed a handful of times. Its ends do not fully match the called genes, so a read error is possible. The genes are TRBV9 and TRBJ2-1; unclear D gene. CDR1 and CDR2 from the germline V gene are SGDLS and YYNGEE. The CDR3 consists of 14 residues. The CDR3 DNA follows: TGTGCCAGCAGCGTGACGGCCAACTACAGTGAGCAGTTCTTC. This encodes CASSVTANYSEQFF. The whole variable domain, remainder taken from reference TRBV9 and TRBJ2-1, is DSGVTQTPKHLITATGQRVTLRCSPRSGDLSVYWYQQSLDQGLQFLIQYYNGEERAKGNILERFSAQQFPDLHSELNLSSLELGDSALYFCASSVTANYSEQFFGPGTRLTVL.

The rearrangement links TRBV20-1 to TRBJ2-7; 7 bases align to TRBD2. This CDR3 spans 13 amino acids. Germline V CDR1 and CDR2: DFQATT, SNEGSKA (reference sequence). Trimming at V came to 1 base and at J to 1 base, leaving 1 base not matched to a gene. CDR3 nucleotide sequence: TGCAGTGCTAGAGGGACTAGTTCCTACGAGCAGTACTTC. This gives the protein CSARGTSSYEQYF.

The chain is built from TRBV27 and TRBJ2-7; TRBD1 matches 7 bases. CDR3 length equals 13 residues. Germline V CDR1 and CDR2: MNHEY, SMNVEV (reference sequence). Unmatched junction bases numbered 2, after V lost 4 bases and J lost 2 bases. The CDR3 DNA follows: TGTGCCAGCAGTTCGCAGGGGGCCTACGAGCAGTACTTC. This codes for CASSSQGAYEQYF.

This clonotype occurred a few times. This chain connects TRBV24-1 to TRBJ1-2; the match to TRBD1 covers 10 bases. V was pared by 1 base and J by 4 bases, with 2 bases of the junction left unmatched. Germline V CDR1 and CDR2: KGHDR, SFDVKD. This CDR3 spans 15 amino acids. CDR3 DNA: TGTGCCACCAGTGATTTCGGACAGGGGGTCTATGGCTACACCTTC. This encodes CATSDFGQGVYGYTF.

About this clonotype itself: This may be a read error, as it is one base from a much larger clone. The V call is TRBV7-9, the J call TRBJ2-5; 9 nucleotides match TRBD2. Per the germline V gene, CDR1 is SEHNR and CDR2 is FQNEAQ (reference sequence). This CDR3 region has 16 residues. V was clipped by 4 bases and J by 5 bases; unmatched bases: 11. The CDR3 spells CASSWVSGGFWETQYF. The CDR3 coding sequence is TGTGCCAGCAGCTGGGTTAGCGGGGGATTCTGGGAGACCCAGTACTTC. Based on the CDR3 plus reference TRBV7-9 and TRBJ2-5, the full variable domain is DTGVSQNPRHKITKRGQNVTFRCDPISEHNRLYWYRQTLGQGPEFLTYFQNEAQLEKSRLLSDRFSAERPKGSFSTLEIQRTEQGDSAMYLCASSWVSGGFWETQYFGPGTRLLVL.

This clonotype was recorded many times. For the CDR3, the DNA is TGTGCCAGCTCACCAGATTCAGGGGCTCAGCCCCAGCATTTT. Translated, it gives CASSPDSGAQPQHF. The J gene is TRBJ1-5, the V gene TRBV18; tentatively, D is TRBD1 (6 bases). In germline, CDR1 is KGHSH, CDR2 LQKENI. V lost 2 bases, J lost 6 bases, and 11 bases lay in between. The CDR3 runs to 14 residues.

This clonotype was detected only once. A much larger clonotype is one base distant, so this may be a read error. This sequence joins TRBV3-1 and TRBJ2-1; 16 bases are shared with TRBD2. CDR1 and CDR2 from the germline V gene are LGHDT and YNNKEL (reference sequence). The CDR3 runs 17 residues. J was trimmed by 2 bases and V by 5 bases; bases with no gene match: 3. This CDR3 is CASSAGLAGGPYNEQFF. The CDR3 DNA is TGTGCCAGCAGCGCGGGACTAGCGGGGGGGCCCTACAATGAGCAGTTCTTC.

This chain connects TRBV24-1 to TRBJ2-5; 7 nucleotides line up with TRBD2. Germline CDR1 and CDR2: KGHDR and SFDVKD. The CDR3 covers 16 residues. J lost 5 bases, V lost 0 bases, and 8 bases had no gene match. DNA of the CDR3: TGTGCCACCAGTGATTTGCGTTCTAGCGGTGGGGAGACCCAGTACTTC. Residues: CATSDLRSSGGETQYF.

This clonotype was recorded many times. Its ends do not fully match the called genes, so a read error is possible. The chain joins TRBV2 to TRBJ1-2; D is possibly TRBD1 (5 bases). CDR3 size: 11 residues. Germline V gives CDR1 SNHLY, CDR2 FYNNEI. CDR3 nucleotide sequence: TGTGCCAGCAGTGAAGCGGGGCGGCTTCCCTTC. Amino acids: CASSEAGRLPF.

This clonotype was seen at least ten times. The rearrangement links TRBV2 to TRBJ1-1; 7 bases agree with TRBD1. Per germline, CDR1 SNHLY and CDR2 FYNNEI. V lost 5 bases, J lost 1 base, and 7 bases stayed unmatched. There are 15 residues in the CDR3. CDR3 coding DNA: TGTGCCAGCAGTCCCCCGACAGGGACGAACACTGAAGCTTTCTTT. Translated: CASSPPTGTNTEAFF.

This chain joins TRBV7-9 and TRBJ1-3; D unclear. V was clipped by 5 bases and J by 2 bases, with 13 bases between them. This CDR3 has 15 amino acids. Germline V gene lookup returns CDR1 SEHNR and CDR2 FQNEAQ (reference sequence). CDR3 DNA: TGTGCCAGCAGCCCCCCATCTATTACTGGAAACACCATATATTTT. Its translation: CASSPPSITGNTIYF.

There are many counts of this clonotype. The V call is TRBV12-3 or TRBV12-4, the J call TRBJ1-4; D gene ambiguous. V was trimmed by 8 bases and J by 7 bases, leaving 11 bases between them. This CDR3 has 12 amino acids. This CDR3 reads CASGEVTEKLFF. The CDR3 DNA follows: TGTGCCAGCGGGGAGGTCACTGAAAAACTGTTTTTT.

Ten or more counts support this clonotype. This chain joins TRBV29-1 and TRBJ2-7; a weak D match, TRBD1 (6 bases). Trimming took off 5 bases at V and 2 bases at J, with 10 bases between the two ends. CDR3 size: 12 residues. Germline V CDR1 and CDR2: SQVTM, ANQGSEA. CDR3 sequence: CSVSEGAYEQYF. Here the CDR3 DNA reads TGCAGCGTTAGCGAGGGGGCCTACGAGCAGTACTTC.

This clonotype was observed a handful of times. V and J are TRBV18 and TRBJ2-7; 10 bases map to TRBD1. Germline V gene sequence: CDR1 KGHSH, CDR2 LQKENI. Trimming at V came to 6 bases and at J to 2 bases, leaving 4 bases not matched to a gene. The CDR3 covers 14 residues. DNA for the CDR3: TGTGCCAGCTCGGGGGACAGGGGCGCCTACGAGCAGTACTTC. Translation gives CASSGDRGAYEQYF.

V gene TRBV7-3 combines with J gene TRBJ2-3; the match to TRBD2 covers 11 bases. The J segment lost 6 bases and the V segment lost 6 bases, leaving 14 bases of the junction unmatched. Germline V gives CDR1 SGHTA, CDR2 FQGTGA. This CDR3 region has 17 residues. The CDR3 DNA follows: TGTGCCAGCAGTCGGGACTCTAGCGGGGGGCCTCGTGATACGCAGTATTTT. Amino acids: CASSRDSSGGPRDTQYF.